These T cell receptor beta chains were read from a single sample in a study of cytomegalovirus exposure and HLA in healthy donors. The table came from immunoSEQ multiplex PCR; TCRdb's copy has only in-frame clones and leaves some out. Of about 45,000 clones listed, about 85% are singletons. The specimen was PBMCs. The receptors here all came from a woman in her thirties or forties in good health and CMV-seropositive. Each CDR3 is given with its conserved first and last residue. A D gene is named only where the DNA matches it firmly. For some rows the clone size is stated as once, few or many, or as a class when expanded; others skip it.

TRBJ2-5,TRBV5-5,TRBD2,.,CASSLGLAGNQETQYF,TGTGCCAGCAGCCTGGGACTAGCGGGGAACCAAGAGACCCAGTACTTC
TRBJ2-7,TRBV18,.,.,CASSTDSWYEQYF,TGTGCCAGCTCAACCGACAGTTGGTACGAGCAGTACTTC
TRBJ2-1,TRBV9,.,.,CASSVAGPSGAEQFF,TGTGCCAGCAGCGTAGCTGGCCCCTCTGGGGCTGAGCAGTTCTTC
TRBJ2-2,TRBV7-6,.,.,CASSVTGLNTGELFF,TGTGCCAGCAGCGTAACGGGACTCAACACCGGGGAGCTGTTTTTT
TRBJ1-1,TRBV6-5,.,.,CASSSGGTNTEAFF,TGTGCCAGCAGTTCGGGGGGAACAAACACTGAAGCTTTCTTT
TRBJ2-2,TRBV5-4,.,.,CASSLVLGGPGELFF,TGTGCCAGCAGCTTGGTTTTAGGGGGACCCGGGGAGCTGTTTTTT
TRBJ2-7,TRBV4-1,TRBD1,.,CASSSRQGRSYEQYF,TGCGCCAGCAGTTCCAGACAGGGTCGGTCCTACGAGCAGTACTTC
TRBJ1-1,TRBV11-2,.,.,CASSVELNTEAFF,TGTGCCAGCAGTGTAGAGTTGAATACTGAAGCTTTCTTT
TRBJ2-1,TRBV20-1,.,.,CSAYRAHEQFF,TGCAGTGCCTACAGGGCTCATGAGCAGTTCTTC
TRBJ1-5,TRBV4-1,.,few,CASSQEEVRPQHF,TGCGCCAGCAGCCAAGAAGAGGTGAGGCCCCAGCATTTT
TRBJ2-7,TRBV18,.,.,CASSPQGQTYEQYF,TGTGCCAGCTCACCACAGGGACAAACCTACGAGCAGTACTTC
TRBJ2-1,TRBV6-1,TRBD1,.,CASSGYQRDRGRNEQFF,TGTGCCAGCAGTGGGTATCAACGGGACAGGGGTAGAAATGAGCAGTTCTTC
TRBJ1-2,TRBV5-6,.,.,CASSEGTGYLGYTF,TGTGCCAGCAGCGAGGGTACAGGGTACCTTGGCTACACCTTC